Listed below are T cell receptor beta chains from one sample, sequenced in a study of blood T cell repertoires in COVID-19. Only in-frame clones appear in the TCRdb table, and some are missing; sequencing was by immunoSEQ multiplex PCR. Here the sample spans over 200,000 clones, approximately 90% being singletons. Material for sequencing was peripheral blood. Source of these receptors: a woman aged 18-29 years who had recovered from COVID-19. CDR3s leave out the opening cysteine and the closing phenylalanine or tryptophan. Clone size is not always given. Where it is, it says once, few, many or a class for expanded clones.

cdr3_length,clone_size,j_call,v_call,cdr3_aa
14,-,TRBJ2-1,TRBV6-2/TRBV6-3,ASSYRILPPYNEQF
13,-,TRBJ1-1,TRBV4-3,ASSQVPGQNTEAF
11,-,TRBJ2-5,TRBV5-1,ASSLFTRETQY
11,-,TRBJ1-6,TRBV2,ASSEGQRFPSH
12,once,TRBJ2-5,TRBV19,ATPGGTGAETQY
12,-,TRBJ2-3,TRBV10-2,ASAGLASTDTQY
12,-,TRBJ1-2,TRBV7-2,ASSPDRANYGYT
14,once,TRBJ2-7,TRBV7-3,ASSLGMGQGLGEQY
13,-,TRBJ1-5,TRBV7-9,ASSAEGGRNQPQH
13,-,TRBJ2-1,TRBV5-6,ASSLGAGGYNEQF
11,-,TRBJ1-5,TRBV30,AWSPGGHQPQH
15,-,TRBJ2-5,TRBV15,ATSIGTSGRAGETQY
11,-,TRBJ1-5,TRBV6-5,ASSRYSNQPQH
12,-,TRBJ2-4,TRBV29-1,SVSGQIAKNIQY
13,-,TRBJ2-3,TRBV18,ASSPGLASTDTQY
13,-,TRBJ2-5,TRBV7-9,ASSPPGQGKETQY
14,-,TRBJ1-4,TRBV7-6,ASSLGGGRGSEKLF
12,-,TRBJ1-2,TRBV19,ASEVGSRQGFYT
14,-,TRBJ2-2,TRBV4-3,ASSQDLAGLGGELF
14,-,TRBJ2-7,TRBV4-3,ASSQNMGTVSYEQY
13,-,TRBJ2-1,TRBV9,ASSVEVAAYNEQF
15,-,TRBJ2-1,TRBV6-2/TRBV6-3,ASSFRTSGGRYNEQF
11,-,TRBJ2-6,TRBV19,ASSFSGANVLT
14,-,TRBJ2-1,TRBV5-4,ASSLKREGPYNEQF
14,-,TRBJ1-5,TRBV7-9,ASSLVGTGEDQPQH
10,-,TRBJ2-7,TRBV18,ASSQGRSEQY
13,-,TRBJ1-1,TRBV6-5,ASGEGGYGNTEAF
13,-,TRBJ2-7,TRBV4-1,ASSQDSQGFREQY
10,-,TRBJ2-1,TRBV13,ASSLQYNEQF
11,-,TRBJ1-6,TRBV9,ASSLQHNSPLH
13,-,TRBJ2-1,TRBV7-6,ASSPNRGPGNEQF
11,-,TRBJ2-7,TRBV6-2/TRBV6-3,ASSGTETYEQY
12,-,TRBJ2-4,TRBV2,ASSDSLAKNIQY
13,few,TRBJ1-2,TRBV7-2,ASSLDRTGYDGYT
11,-,TRBJ1-3,TRBV3-1/TRBV3-2,ASSLRGGNTIY